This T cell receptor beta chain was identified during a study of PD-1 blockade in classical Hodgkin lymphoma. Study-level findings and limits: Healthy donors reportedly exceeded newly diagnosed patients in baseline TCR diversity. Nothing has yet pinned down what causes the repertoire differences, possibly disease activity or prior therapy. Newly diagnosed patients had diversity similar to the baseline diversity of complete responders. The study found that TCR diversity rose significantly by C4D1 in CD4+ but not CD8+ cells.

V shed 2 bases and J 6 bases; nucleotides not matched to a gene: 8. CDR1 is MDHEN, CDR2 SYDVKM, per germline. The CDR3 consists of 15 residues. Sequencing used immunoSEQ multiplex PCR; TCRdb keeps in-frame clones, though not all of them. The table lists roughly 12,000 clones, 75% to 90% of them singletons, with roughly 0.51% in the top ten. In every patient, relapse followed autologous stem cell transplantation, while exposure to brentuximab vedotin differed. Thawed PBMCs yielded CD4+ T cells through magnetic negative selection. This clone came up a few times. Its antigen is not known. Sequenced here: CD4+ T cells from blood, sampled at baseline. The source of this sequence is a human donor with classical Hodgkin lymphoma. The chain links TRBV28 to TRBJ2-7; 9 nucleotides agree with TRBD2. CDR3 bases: TGTGCCAGCAGTTTAAATCCGCTAGCGGGACCCGAGCAGTACTTC. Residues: CASSLNPLAGPEQYF. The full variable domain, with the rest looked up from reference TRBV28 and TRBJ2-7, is DVKVTQSSRYLVKRTGEKVFLECVQDMDHENMFWYRQDPGLGLRLIYFSYDVKMKEKGDIPEGYSVSREKKERFSLILESASTNQTSMYLCASSLNPLAGPEQYFGPGTRLTVT.